This T cell receptor beta chain was found in a study of early T cells in non-severe SARS-CoV-2 infection. Study as a whole: Bulk RNA isolated from unsorted whole blood underwent sequencing; chains were not paired.

This clonotype was observed at least ten times. Its specificity is not known. Each cDNA molecule carried a unique molecular identifier. One entry per CDR3 protein results from TCRdb running MiXCR on the 5' RACE reads. The sample yields tens of thousands of distinct CDR3 sequences, around 12% seen once. Whole-study results and caveats: Clonotype matching in VDJdb favored anti-spike CD8 responses and did not capture private and CD4 specificities.

The receptor's source is an adult who was a healthcare worker with PCR-confirmed SARS-CoV-2 infection or an uninfected control (not recorded which). The sample was whole blood.

The CDR3 DNA is TGTGCCGGGGGGCCAGGGAATCCAGAGTCACCCCTCCACTTT. This translates into CAGGPGNPESPLHF. The V and J genes are TRBV28 and TRBJ1-6; weak D call: TRBD1 (6 bases). CDR3 length equals 14 residues. V was shortened by 11 bases and J by 10 bases, with 21 bases between the two germline ends. The V gene's germline CDR1 is MDHEN and CDR2 SYDVKM.